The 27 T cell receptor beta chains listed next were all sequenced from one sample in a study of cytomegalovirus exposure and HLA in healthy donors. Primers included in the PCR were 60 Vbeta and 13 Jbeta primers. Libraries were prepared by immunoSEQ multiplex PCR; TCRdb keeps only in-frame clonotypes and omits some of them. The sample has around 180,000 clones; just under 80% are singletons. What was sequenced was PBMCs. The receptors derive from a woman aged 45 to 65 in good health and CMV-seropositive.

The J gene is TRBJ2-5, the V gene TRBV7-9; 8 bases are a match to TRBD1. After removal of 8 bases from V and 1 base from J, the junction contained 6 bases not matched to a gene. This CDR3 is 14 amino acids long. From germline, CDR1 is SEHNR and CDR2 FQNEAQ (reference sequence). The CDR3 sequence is CASLSDRGQETQYF. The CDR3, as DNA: TGTGCCAGCCTATCCGACAGGGGCCAAGAGACCCAGTACTTC.

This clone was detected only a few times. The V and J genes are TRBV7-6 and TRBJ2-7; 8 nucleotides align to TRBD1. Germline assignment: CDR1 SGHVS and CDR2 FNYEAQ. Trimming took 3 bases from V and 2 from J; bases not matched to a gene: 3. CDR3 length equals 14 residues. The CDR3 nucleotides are TGTGCCAGCAGCTTGACAGGGGAGCCCTACGAGCAGTACTTC. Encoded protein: CASSLTGEPYEQYF.

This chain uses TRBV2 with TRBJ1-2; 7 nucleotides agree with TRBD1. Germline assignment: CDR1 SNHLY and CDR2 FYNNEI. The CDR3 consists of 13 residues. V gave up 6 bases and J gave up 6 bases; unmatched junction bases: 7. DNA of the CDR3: TGTGCCAGCAGCCAGGGGGGTAGGAATGGCTACACCTTC. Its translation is CASSQGGRNGYTF.

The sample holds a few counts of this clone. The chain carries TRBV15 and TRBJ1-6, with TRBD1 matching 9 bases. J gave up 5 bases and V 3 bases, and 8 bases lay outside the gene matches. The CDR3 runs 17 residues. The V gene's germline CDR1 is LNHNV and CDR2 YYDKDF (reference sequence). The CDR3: CATSRKQGARDNSPLHF. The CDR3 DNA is TGTGCCACCAGCAGGAAACAGGGGGCGCGCGATAATTCACCCCTCCACTTT.

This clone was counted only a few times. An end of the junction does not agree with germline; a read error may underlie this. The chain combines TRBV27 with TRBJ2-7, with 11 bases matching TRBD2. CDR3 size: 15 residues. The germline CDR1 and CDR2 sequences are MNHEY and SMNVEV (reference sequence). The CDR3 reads CASSIGTSGSSLMDF. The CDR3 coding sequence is TGTGCCAGCAGTATTGGGACTAGCGGTTCATCGCTGATGGACTTC.

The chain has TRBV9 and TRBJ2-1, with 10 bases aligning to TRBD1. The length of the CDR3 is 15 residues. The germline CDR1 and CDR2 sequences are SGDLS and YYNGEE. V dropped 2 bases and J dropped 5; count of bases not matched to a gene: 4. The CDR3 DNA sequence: TGTGCCAGCAGCGTCCGGGACAGGGGAAACAATGAGCAGTTCTTC. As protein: CASSVRDRGNNEQFF.

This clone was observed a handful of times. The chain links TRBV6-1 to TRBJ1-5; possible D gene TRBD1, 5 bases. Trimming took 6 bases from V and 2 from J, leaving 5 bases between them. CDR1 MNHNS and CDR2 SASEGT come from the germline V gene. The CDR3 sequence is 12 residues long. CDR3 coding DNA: TGTGCCAGCAGACAGGGCAATCAGCCCCAGCATTTT. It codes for CASRQGNQPQHF.

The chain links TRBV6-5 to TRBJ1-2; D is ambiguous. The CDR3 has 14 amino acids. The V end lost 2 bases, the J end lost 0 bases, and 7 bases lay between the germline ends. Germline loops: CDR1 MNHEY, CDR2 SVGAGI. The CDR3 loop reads CASSYGRTNYGYTF. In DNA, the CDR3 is TGTGCCAGCAGTTACGGCAGAACTAACTATGGCTACACCTTC.

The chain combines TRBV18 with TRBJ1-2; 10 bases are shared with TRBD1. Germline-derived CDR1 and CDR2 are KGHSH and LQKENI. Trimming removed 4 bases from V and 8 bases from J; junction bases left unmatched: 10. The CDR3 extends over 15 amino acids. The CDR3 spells CASSQSPGQGIGYTF. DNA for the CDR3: TGTGCCAGCTCACAGTCTCCGGGACAGGGGATAGGCTACACCTTC.

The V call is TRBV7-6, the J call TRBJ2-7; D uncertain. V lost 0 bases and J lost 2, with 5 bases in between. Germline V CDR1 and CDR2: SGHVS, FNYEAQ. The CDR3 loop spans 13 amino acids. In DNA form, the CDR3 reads TGTGCCAGCAGCTTAGCCGACACCTACGAGCAGTACTTC. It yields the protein CASSLADTYEQYF.

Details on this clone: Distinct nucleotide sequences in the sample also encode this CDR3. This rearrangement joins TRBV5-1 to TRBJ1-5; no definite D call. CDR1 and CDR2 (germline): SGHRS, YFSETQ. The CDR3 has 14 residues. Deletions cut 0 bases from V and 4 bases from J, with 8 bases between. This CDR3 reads CASSLAGGNQPQHF. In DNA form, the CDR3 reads TGCGCCAGCAGCTTGGCCGGAGGGAATCAGCCCCAGCATTTT. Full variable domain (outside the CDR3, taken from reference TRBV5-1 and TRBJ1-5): KAGVTQTPRYLIKTRGQQVTLSCSPISGHRSVSWYQQTPGQGLQFLFEYFSETQRNKGNFPGRFSGRQFSNSRSEMNVSTLELGDSALYLCASSLAGGNQPQHFGDGTRLSIL.

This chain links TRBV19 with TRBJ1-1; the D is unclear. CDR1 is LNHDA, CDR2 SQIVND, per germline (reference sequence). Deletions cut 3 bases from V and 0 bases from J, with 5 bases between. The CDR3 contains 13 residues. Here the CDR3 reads CASSMALNTEAFF. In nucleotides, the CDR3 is TGTGCCAGTAGTATGGCATTGAACACTGAAGCTTTCTTT.

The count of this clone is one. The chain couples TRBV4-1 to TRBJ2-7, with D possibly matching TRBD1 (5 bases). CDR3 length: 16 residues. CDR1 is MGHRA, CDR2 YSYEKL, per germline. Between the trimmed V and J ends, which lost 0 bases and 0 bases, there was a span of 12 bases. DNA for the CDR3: TGCGCCAGCAGCCAAGATATACAGGCCCTCTCCTACGAGCAGTACTTC. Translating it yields CASSQDIQALSYEQYF.

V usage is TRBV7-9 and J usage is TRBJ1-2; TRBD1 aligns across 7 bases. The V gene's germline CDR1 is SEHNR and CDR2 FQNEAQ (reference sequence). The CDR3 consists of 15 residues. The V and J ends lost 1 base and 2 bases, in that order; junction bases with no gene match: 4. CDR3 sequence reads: CASSLVLGQNYGYTF. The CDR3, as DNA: TGTGCCAGCAGCTTAGTTTTGGGACAGAACTATGGCTACACCTTC.

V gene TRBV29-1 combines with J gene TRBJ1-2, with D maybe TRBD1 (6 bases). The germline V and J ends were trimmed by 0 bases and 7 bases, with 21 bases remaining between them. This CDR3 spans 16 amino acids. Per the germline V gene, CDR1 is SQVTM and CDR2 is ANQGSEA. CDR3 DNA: TGCAGCGTTGAAGATTGGGGGAGAGGGGGAATTGTTGGCTACACCTTC. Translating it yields CSVEDWGRGGIVGYTF. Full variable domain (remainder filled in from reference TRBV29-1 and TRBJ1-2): SAVISQKPSRDICQRGTSLTIQCQVDSQVTMMFWYRQQPGQSLTLIATANQGSEATYESGFVIDKFPISRPNLTFSTLTVSNMSPEDSSIYLCSVEDWGRGGIVGYTFGSGTRLTVV.

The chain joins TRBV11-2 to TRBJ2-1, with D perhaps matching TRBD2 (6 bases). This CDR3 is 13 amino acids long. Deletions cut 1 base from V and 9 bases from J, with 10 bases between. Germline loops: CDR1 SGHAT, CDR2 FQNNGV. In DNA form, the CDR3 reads TGTGCCAGCAGCTTAGGAGCCGGGGGTGAGCAGTTCTTC. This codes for CASSLGAGGEQFF. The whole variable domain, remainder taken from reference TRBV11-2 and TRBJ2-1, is EAGVAQSPRYKIIEKRQSVAFWCNPISGHATLYWYQQILGQGPKLLIQFQNNGVVDDSQLPKDRFSAERLKGVDSTLKIQPAKLEDSAVYLCASSLGAGGEQFFGPGTRLTVL.

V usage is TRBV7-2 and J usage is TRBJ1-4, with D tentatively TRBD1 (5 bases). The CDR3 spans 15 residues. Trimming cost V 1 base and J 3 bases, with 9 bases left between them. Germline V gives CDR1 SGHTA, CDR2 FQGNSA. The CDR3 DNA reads TGTGCCAGCAGCTTAGGGGGGGGAGCTAATGAAAAACTGTTTTTT. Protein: CASSLGGGANEKLFF.

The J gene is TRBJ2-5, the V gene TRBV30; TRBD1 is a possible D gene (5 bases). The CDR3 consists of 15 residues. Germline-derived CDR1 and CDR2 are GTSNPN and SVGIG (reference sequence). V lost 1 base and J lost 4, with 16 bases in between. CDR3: CAWSEGLSLAETQYF. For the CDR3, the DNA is TGTGCCTGGAGTGAGGGGTTATCTCTGGCAGAGACCCAGTACTTC. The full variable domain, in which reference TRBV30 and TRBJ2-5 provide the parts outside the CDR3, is SQTIHQWPATLVQPVGSPLSLECTVEGTSNPNLYWYRQAAGRGLQLLFYSVGIGQISSEVPQNLSASRPQDRQFILSSKKLLLSDSGFYLCAWSEGLSLAETQYFGPGTRLLVL.

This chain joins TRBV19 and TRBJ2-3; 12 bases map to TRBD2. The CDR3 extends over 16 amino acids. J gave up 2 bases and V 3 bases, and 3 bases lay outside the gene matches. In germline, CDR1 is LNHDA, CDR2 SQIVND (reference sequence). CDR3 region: CASSIRLAGDTDTQYF. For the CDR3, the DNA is TGTGCCAGTAGTATCAGACTAGCGGGGGACACAGATACGCAGTATTTT.

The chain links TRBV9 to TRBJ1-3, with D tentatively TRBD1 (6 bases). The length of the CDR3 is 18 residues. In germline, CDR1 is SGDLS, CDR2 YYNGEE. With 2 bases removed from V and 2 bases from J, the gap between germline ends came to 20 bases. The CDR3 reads CASSVRRFGRGTGNTIYF. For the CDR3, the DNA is TGTGCCAGCAGCGTGCGCCGGTTCGGCAGGGGTACTGGAAACACCATATATTTT.

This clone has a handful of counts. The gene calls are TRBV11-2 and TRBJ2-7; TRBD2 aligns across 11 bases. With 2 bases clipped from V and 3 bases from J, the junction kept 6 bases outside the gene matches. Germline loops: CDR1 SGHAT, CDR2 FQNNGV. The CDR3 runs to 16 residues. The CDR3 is CASSLSSSGGFYEQYF. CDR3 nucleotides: TGTGCCAGCAGCTTATCGTCTAGCGGGGGGTTCTACGAGCAGTACTTC.

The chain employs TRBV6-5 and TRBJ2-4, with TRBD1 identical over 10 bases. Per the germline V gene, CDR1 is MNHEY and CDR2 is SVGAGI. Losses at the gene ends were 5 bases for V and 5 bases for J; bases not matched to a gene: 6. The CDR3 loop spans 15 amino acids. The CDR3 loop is CASSVTGGSQNIQYF. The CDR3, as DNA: TGTGCCAGCAGTGTGACAGGGGGCTCTCAAAACATTCAGTACTTC.

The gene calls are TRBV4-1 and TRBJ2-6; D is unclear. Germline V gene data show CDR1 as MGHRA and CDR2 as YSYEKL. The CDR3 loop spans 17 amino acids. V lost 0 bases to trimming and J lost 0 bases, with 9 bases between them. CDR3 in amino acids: CASSQEPDGSGANVLTF. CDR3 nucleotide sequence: TGCGCCAGCAGCCAAGAGCCAGATGGCTCTGGGGCCAACGTCCTGACTTTC.

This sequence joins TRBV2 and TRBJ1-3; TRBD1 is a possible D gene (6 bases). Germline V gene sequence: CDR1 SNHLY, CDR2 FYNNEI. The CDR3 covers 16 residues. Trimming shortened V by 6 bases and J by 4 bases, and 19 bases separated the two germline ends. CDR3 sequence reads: CASSFGTPLVGNTIYF. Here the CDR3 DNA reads TGTGCCAGCAGCTTCGGGACACCGCTCGTGGGAAACACCATATATTTT.

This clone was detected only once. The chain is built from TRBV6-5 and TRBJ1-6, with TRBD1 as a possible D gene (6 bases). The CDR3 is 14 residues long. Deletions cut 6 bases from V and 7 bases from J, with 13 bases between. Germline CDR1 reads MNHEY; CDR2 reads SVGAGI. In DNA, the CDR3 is TGTGCCAGCAGACAGACAGGACGGAATTCACCCCTCCACTTT. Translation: CASRQTGRNSPLHF.

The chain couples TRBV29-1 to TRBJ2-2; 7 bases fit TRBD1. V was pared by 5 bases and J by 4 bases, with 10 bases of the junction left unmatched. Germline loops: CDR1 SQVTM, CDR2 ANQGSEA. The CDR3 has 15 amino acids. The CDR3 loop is CSVPKTDRVTGELFF. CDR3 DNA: TGCAGCGTTCCTAAAACTGACAGGGTCACCGGGGAGCTGTTTTTT.

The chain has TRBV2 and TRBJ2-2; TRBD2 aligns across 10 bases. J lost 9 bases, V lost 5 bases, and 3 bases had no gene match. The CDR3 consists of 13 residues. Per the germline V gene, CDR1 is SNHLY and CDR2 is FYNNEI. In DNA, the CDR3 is TGTGCCAGCAGTCCGGGACTAGCGCGGGAGCTGTTTTTT. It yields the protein CASSPGLARELFF.